The source of this T cell receptor beta chain is a study of PD-L1 blockade in urothelial cancer. Background on the study: It was in 2014 that patients started atezolizumab at 1,200 mg intravenously every 3 weeks.

The CDR3 loop spans 16 amino acids. The germline V gene encodes CDR1 ENHRY and CDR2 SYGVKD. V trimming: 6 bases; J trimming: 0 bases; junction bases outside the gene matches: 6. Locally advanced or metastatic urothelial carcinoma affected the patients. Sample numbers ranged from 1 to 8 per patient, encompassing pretreatment and on-treatment collections. Spiked synthetic TCR analogs estimated absolute template abundance per PCR. Profiled with immunoSEQ multiplex PCR; TCRdb holds only in-frame clones, not every one. This table has about 38,000 clones, over 75% appearing once. The input for sequencing was PBMCs, taken around atezolizumab (anti-PD-L1) treatment. This chain joins TRBV10-3 and TRBJ2-2; 8 bases map to TRBD2. The sequence was collected from a man aged 65 to 79 with urothelial cancer. The CDR3 DNA reads TGTGCCATCAGGGGATTAGCGGGAACGAACACCGGGGAGCTGTTTTTT. It encodes CAIRGLAGTNTGELFF.